This TCR beta chain was sequenced during a study of blood T cell repertoires in COVID-19. Whole-study context: Both acute and convalescent COVID-19 samples were obtained from the United States, Italy and Spain. PBMCs, B-cell-depleted T cells, or T cells provided the cDNA or gDNA that made up the material.

Authors' data handling: It was from reference gene primer amplification that nucleated cell counts were estimated. The protocol was immunoSEQ multiplex PCR, while the TCRdb copy is restricted to in-frame clones and leaves out a portion. V, J and clone size are those of that table, while D and trimming were read from the DNA. The sample contains about 100,000 clones, roughly 87% of which appear only once. There are 12 residues in the CDR3. Germline loops: CDR1 MNHEY, CDR2 SVGAGI. With V trimmed by 7 bases and J by 6 bases, 5 bases remained unmatched. The chain joins TRBV6-5 to TRBJ2-7, with 8 nucleotides matching TRBD2. Sequenced input: peripheral blood. The clonotype originates from a man aged 50 to 59 with active COVID-19. This chain's CDR3 is CASISGGGEQYF. The CDR3, as DNA: TGTGCCAGCATCTCCGGGGGGGGCGAGCAGTACTTC.